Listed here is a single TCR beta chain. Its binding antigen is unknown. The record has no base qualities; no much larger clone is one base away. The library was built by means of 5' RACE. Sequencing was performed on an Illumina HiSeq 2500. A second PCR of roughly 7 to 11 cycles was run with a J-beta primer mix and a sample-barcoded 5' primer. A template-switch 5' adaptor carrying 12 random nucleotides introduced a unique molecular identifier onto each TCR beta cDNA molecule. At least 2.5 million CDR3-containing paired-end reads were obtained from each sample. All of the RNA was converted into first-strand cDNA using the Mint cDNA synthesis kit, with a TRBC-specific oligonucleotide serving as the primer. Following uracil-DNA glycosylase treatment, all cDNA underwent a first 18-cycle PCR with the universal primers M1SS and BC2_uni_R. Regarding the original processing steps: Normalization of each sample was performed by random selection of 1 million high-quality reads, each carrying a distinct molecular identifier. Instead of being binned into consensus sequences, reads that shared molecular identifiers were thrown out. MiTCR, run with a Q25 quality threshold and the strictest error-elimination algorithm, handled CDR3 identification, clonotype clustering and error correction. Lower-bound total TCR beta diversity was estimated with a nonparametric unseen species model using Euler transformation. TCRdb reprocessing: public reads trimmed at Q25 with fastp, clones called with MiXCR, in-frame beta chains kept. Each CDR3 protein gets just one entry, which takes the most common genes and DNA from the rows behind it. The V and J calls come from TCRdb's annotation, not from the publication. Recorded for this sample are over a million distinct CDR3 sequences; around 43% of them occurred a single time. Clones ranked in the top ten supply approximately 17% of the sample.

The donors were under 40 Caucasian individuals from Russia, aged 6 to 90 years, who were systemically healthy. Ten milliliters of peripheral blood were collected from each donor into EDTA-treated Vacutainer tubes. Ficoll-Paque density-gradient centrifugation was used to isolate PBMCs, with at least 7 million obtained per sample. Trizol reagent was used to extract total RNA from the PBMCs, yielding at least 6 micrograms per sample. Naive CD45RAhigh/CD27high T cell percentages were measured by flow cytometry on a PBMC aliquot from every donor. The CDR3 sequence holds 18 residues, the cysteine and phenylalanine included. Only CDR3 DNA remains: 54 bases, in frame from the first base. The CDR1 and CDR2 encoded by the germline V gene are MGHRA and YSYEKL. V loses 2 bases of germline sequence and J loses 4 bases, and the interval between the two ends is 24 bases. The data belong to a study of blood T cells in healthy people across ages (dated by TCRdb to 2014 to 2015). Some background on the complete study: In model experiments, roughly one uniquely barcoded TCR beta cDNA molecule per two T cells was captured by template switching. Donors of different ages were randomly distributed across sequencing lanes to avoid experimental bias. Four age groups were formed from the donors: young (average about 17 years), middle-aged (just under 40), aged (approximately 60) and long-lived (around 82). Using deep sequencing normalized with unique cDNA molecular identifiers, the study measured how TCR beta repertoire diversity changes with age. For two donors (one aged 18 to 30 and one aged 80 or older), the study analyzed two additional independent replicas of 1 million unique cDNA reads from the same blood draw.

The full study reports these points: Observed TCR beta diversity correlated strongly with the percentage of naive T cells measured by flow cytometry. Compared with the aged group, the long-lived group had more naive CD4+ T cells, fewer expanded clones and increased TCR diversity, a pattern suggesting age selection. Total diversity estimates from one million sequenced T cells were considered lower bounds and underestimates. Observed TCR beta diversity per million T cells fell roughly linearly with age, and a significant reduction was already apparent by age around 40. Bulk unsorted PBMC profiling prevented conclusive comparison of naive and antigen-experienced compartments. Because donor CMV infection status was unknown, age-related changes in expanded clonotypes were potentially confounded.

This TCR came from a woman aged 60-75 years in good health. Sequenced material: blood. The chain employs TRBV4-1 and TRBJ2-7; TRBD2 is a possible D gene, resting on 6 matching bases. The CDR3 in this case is CASSQYEALGRGRYEQYF. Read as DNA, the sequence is TGCGCCAGCAGCCAATATGAGGCACTAGGCAGAGGGAGGTACGAGCAGTACTTC.